Each of the 30 T cell receptor beta chains below was sequenced from the same sample in a study of blood T cell repertoires in COVID-19. Sequenced by immunoSEQ multiplex PCR; TCRdb stores in-frame clones only, minus some. The table has under 55,000 clones, 89% seen once; the top ten hold over 2%. Material: peripheral blood. These receptors were obtained from a human donor in a cohort sampled during active COVID-19.

V is TRBV18 and J is TRBJ2-3; 7 bases align to TRBD2. This CDR3 is built from 20 residues. The germline V gene encodes CDR1 KGHSH and CDR2 LQKENI. V lost 6 bases, J lost 2 bases, and 23 bases stayed unmatched. Written as DNA, the CDR3 is TGTGCCAGCTCCCCGTCATCAGGAGGGATACCGGGGGACTACACAGATACGCAGTATTTT. It specifies CASSPSSGGIPGDYTDTQYF.

The chain has TRBV2 and TRBJ2-1, with a weak D call TRBD1 (6 bases). The CDR3 length is 15 residues. V was trimmed by 6 bases and J by 0 bases, leaving 12 bases between them. CDR1 SNHLY and CDR2 FYNNEI come from the germline V gene. For the CDR3, the DNA is TGTGCCAGCAGGGGTGGACAGAGCTCCTACAATGAGCAGTTCTTC. Protein product: CASRGGQSSYNEQFF.

There are a few counts of this clone. The V call is TRBV6-6, the J call TRBJ1-2; 7 bases fit TRBD1. The V gene's germline CDR1 is MNHNY and CDR2 SVGAGI (reference sequence). The CDR3 has 13 amino acids. V dropped 7 bases and J dropped 8; count of bases not matched to a gene: 10. The CDR3 here is CASMPATGRGYTF. The CDR3 DNA reads as TGTGCCAGCATGCCGGCGACAGGGCGCGGCTACACCTTC.

The V call is TRBV27, the J call TRBJ2-1; D is perhaps TRBD2 (5 bases). The CDR3 has 14 residues. The germline gives CDR1 MNHEY, CDR2 SMNVEV (reference sequence). The V end was cut by 2 bases, the J end by 6 bases, with 11 bases between. This CDR3 is CASSLRLASNEQFF. The CDR3 bases are TGTGCCAGCAGTTTACGGCTAGCAAGCAATGAGCAGTTCTTC.

This chain connects TRBV5-1 to TRBJ2-5; maybe TRBD1 (6 bases). V gave up 4 bases and J gave up 2 bases, with 18 bases separating them. The CDR3 totals 16 residues. Germline V CDR1 and CDR2: SGHRS, YFSETQ. The CDR3 region is CASSPEPGQQQETQYF. The CDR3 nucleotides read TGCGCCAGCAGCCCGGAACCGGGACAACAGCAAGAGACCCAGTACTTC.

By share of the sample, this clone is medium-sized. The gene calls are TRBV4-3 and TRBJ1-5, with a possible D match to TRBD1 (5 bases). The germline V and J ends were trimmed by 2 bases and 3 bases, with 11 bases remaining between them. CDR3 size: 15 residues. CDR1 LGHNA and CDR2 YSLEER come from the germline V gene. The CDR3 region has the DNA TGCGCCAGCAGCCAATCACGGGGGAACAATCAGCCCCAGCATTTT. It translates to CASSQSRGNNQPQHF.

The chain employs TRBV6-5 and TRBJ2-7; 9 nucleotides line up with TRBD1. V lost 7 bases, J lost 3 bases, and 7 bases stayed unmatched. The CDR3 length is 14 residues. The germline V gene encodes CDR1 MNHEY and CDR2 SVGAGI. This CDR3 reads CASIGRQGVYEQYF. CDR3 in DNA: TGTGCCAGCATTGGGCGACAGGGGGTCTACGAGCAGTACTTC.

The CDR3 sequence: CASSQPLGGLRSTDTQYF. As DNA, the CDR3 is TGTGCCAGCAGCCAACCATTGGGGGGGCTAAGGAGCACAGATACGCAGTATTTT. The genes are TRBV4-2 and TRBJ2-3; D may be TRBD2 (7 bases). V was trimmed by 2 bases and J by 0 bases, leaving 18 bases between them. Per the germline V gene, CDR1 is LGHNA and CDR2 is YNFKEQ. The CDR3 is 18 amino acids.

This clone was seen only a few times. The chain is built from TRBV23-1 and TRBJ2-6, with no clear D. TRBV23-1 is identified as an open reading frame with a role that is uncertain. The CDR3 consists of 16 residues. V was clipped by 3 bases and J by 1 base, with 10 bases between them. CDR3 amino acids: CASSQRSASGANVLTF. CDR3 bases: TGCGCCAGCAGTCAGAGAAGTGCATCTGGGGCCAACGTCCTGACTTTC.

The chain is built from TRBV7-2 and TRBJ1-1; D is unresolved. The germline gives CDR1 SGHTA, CDR2 FQGNSA. V shed 1 base and J shed 0 bases, with 9 bases lying between them. This CDR3 is 15 amino acids long. The CDR3: CASSLEYYMNTEAFF. Written as DNA, the CDR3 is TGTGCCAGCAGCTTAGAGTATTACATGAACACTGAAGCTTTCTTT.

The chain combines TRBV28 with TRBJ1-6; 12 nucleotides line up with TRBD1. The germline gives CDR1 MDHEN, CDR2 SYDVKM. Trimming cost V 7 bases and J 9 bases; bases outside gene matches: 10. CDR3 length equals 16 residues. For the CDR3, the DNA is TGTGCCAGCAAACCCTCCCGGGGACAGGGGGCTTCACCCCTCCACTTT. This codes for CASKPSRGQGASPLHF.

This clone was seen a few times. J is TRBJ2-5 and V is TRBV4-1; 11 bases are a match to TRBD2. Germline V gives CDR1 MGHRA, CDR2 YSYEKL. The CDR3 runs to 17 residues. J lost 0 bases, V lost 5 bases, and 8 bases had no gene match. DNA of the CDR3: TGCGCCAGCAGCTTTCGTAGCGGGGGGGCCGACCAAGAGACCCAGTACTTC. Amino acids: CASSFRSGGADQETQYF.

This chain links TRBV5-6 with TRBJ1-1; D unclear. The CDR3 covers 14 residues. The V end was cut by 0 bases, the J end by 0 bases, with 6 bases between. Germline CDR1 is SGHDT and CDR2 is YYEEEE. In nucleotides, the CDR3 is TGTGCCAGCAGCTTGGGTTCAGTGAACACTGAAGCTTTCTTT. Residues: CASSLGSVNTEAFF.

This clone was recorded a few times. This rearrangement joins TRBV7-3 to TRBJ1-2, with D possibly being TRBD1 (6 bases). The CDR3 contains 13 residues. Germline V gives CDR1 SGHTA, CDR2 FQGTGA. Trimming removed 4 bases at V and 8 bases at J, with 14 bases between. The CDR3 bases are TGTGCCAGCAGCTACCTCAGGGGTCGGGGCTACACCTTC. Translated: CASSYLRGRGYTF. Supplemented by reference TRBV7-3 and TRBJ1-2, the full variable domain reads GAGVSQTPSNKVTEKGKYVELRCDPISGHTALYWYRQSLGQGPEFLIYFQGTGAADDSGLPNDRFFAVRPEGSVSTLKIQRTERGDSAVYLCASSYLRGRGYTFGSGTRLTVV.

The chain has TRBV19 and TRBJ2-1; 7 bases agree with TRBD2. The junction had 8 bases not matched to a gene; V was cut back by 4 bases and J by 2 bases. The CDR3 contains 16 residues. Germline loops: CDR1 LNHDA, CDR2 SQIVND (reference sequence). The CDR3 sequence is CASSTYSGGTYNEQFF. In DNA form, the CDR3 reads TGTGCCAGTAGTACCTATTCCGGGGGGACCTACAATGAGCAGTTCTTC.

The chain carries TRBV5-1 and TRBJ1-1; no definite D call. Per the germline V gene, CDR1 is SGHRS and CDR2 is YFSETQ. The ends were cut back, 3 bases at V and 0 bases at J, with 12 bases in the middle. CDR3 length: 15 residues. The CDR3 DNA follows: TGCGCCAGCAGCTCCCTCACCAACATGAACACTGAAGCTTTCTTT. Residues: CASSSLTNMNTEAFF. The full variable domain, completed using reference TRBV5-1 and TRBJ1-1, is KAGVTQTPRYLIKTRGQQVTLSCSPISGHRSVSWYQQTPGQGLQFLFEYFSETQRNKGNFPGRFSGRQFSNSRSEMNVSTLELGDSALYLCASSSLTNMNTEAFFGQGTRLTVV.

The rearrangement joins TRBV11-2 to TRBJ2-7; no definite D call. Looked up from germline, CDR1 is SGHAT and CDR2 is FQNNGV. V was pared by 1 base and J by 2 bases, with 12 bases between. The CDR3 sequence is 15 residues long. In DNA, the CDR3 is TGTGCCAGCAGCTTAGCCCCCCACTCCACCTACGAGCAGTACTTC. Translated: CASSLAPHSTYEQYF.

The chain couples TRBV6-6 to TRBJ1-1; D may be TRBD1 (5 bases). Germline values: CDR1 MNHNY, CDR2 SVGAGI (reference sequence). The CDR3 runs to 16 residues. V lost 5 bases and J 7 bases, leaving 23 bases between the germline ends. CDR3 DNA sequence: TGTGCCAGCAGTCGAAAAATAGGGGCCGCCCCGGGTGAAGCTTTCTTT. Its translation: CASSRKIGAAPGEAFF.

In this sample, this clone turned up a few times. The junction departs from germline at one end; a sequencing error may be responsible. The J gene is TRBJ1-1, the V gene TRBV7-8, with D possibly matching TRBD1 (5 bases). Germline V CDR1 and CDR2: SGHVS, FQNEAQ. The CDR3 extends over 11 amino acids. The chain's CDR3 is CASSREGLRVF. In DNA, the CDR3 is TGTGCCAGCAGCCGAGAGGGGCTTCGGGTCTTC.

The V gene is TRBV6-5, the J gene TRBJ1-2, with D uncertain. Trimming shortened V by 5 bases and J by 2 bases, and 12 bases separated the two germline ends. The CDR3 consists of 14 residues. CDR1 and CDR2 (germline): MNHEY, SVGAGI. The CDR3 coding sequence is TGTGCCAGCAGTCCCACTGCGGGGAACTATGGCTACACCTTC. Amino acids: CASSPTAGNYGYTF.

In this sample, this clone is medium-sized. The same CDR3 is also encoded by other DNA sequences in this sample. V usage is TRBV4-3 and J usage is TRBJ2-1; 7 nucleotides line up with TRBD2. The CDR3 is 15 residues long. V lost 3 bases and J lost 2; bases outside the gene matches: 4. Germline-derived CDR1 and CDR2 are LGHNA and YSLEER. CDR3 nucleotide sequence: TGCGCCAGCAGCCAGCTAGCGGAAACCTACAATGAGCAGTTCTTC. Its protein is CASSQLAETYNEQFF.

The chain carries TRBV27 and TRBJ1-6; D is unresolved. The V gene lost 5 bases and the J gene lost 10 bases, with 30 bases spanning the gap. Germline V CDR1 and CDR2: MNHEY, SMNVEV (reference sequence). The CDR3 extends over 19 amino acids. CDR3 amino acids: CASSLLAPLPGSKRSPLHF. CDR3 sequence (DNA): TGTGCCAGCAGTCTTCTAGCACCCCTGCCGGGTTCCAAGAGGTCACCCCTCCACTTT.

The rearrangement links TRBV3-1 (or the pseudogene TRBV3-2) to TRBJ2-3; D perhaps matches TRBD1 (6 bases). V was trimmed by 1 base and J by 11 bases, leaving 13 bases between them. The CDR3 contains 13 residues. Germline V gene data show CDR1 as LGHDT and CDR2 as YNNKEL (reference sequence). DNA of the CDR3: TGTGCCAGCAGCCAAGTCGGGACATACATGCAGTATTTT. Translating it yields CASSQVGTYMQYF.

The chain is built from TRBV19 and TRBJ1-4; D call uncertain. The CDR3 has 12 amino acids. Germline V gene data show CDR1 as LNHDA and CDR2 as SQIVND (reference sequence). V dropped 6 bases and J dropped 4 bases, with 6 bases sitting between them. Here the CDR3 reads CASSLGNEKLFF. The CDR3 DNA sequence: TGTGCCAGTAGCCTCGGTAATGAAAAACTGTTTTTT.

CDR3 amino acids: CASSYSHVGTTNEQFF. DNA for the CDR3: TGTGCCAGCAGTTACTCGCATGTGGGGACTACCAATGAGCAGTTCTTC. This chain joins TRBV6-5 and TRBJ2-1; 7 nucleotides align to TRBD2. The CDR3 length is 16 residues. V shed 0 bases, J shed 6 bases, and the junction held 8 bases outside the gene matches. The germline V gene encodes CDR1 MNHEY and CDR2 SVGAGI.

V gene TRBV28 combines with J gene TRBJ2-1; tentatively, D is TRBD2 (5 bases). CDR3 length: 13 residues. V was shortened by 3 bases and J by 15 bases, with 18 bases between the two germline ends. The germline V gene encodes CDR1 MDHEN and CDR2 SYDVKM. The CDR3 DNA reads as TGTGCCAGCAGTTTGAGGTCGCGGGCCGAGGTGTTCTTC. Translating it yields CASSLRSRAEVFF. Full variable domain (remainder filled in from reference TRBV28 and TRBJ2-1): DVKVTQSSRYLVKRTGEKVFLECVQDMDHENMFWYRQDPGLGLRLIYFSYDVKMKEKGDIPEGYSVSREKKERFSLILESASTNQTSMYLCASSLRSRAEVFFGPGTRLTVL.

This chain links TRBV4-1 with TRBJ2-7; TRBD2 matches 9 bases. This CDR3 comprises 16 residues. The trim removed 0 bases at V and 4 bases at J, leaving 7 bases unmatched. CDR1 and CDR2 from the germline V gene are MGHRA and YSYEKL. CDR3 DNA sequence: TGCGCCAGCAGCCAAGATCGGCGGGGGGGAGAGTACGAGCAGTACTTC. Amino acid sequence: CASSQDRRGGEYEQYF.

This chain uses TRBV2 with TRBJ2-7, with D possibly TRBD1 on 5 matching bases. Looked up from germline, CDR1 is SNHLY and CDR2 is FYNNEI. The CDR3 contains 13 residues. Between the trimmed V and J ends, which lost 3 bases and 2 bases, there was a span of 8 bases. The CDR3 nucleotides are TGTGCCAGCAGTGAGGGGCTCCCCTACGAGCAGTACTTC. Encoded protein: CASSEGLPYEQYF.

The V and J genes are TRBV10-3 and TRBJ2-7, with TRBD1 matching over 9 bases. Per the germline V gene, CDR1 is ENHRY and CDR2 is SYGVKD. V was clipped by 11 bases and J by 7 bases; unmatched bases: 12. The CDR3 is made up of 13 amino acids. The CDR3 DNA is TGTGCCCTGGGGGGGACAGGGCTTGGGGAGCAGTACTTC. Its translation is CALGGTGLGEQYF.

The chain joins TRBV14 to TRBJ2-7; a weak D match, TRBD1 (5 bases). CDR3 length equals 15 residues. In germline, CDR1 is SGHDN, CDR2 FVKESK. V was pared by 4 bases and J by 2 bases, with 15 bases between. The CDR3 DNA is TGTGCCAGCAGCCCCCCGCAGGGTTTCCCCTACGAGCAGTACTTC. As protein: CASSPPQGFPYEQYF.